This record concerns one TCR beta chain sequence. The antigen is undetermined. This entry is derived from a study of naive and memory T cell subsets. Whole-study findings and limits: Over 90% of naive TCR sequences appeared only once, unlike memory subsets.

CDR3 length equals 15 residues. The germline V gene has CDR1 LNHDA and CDR2 SQIVND (reference sequence). V lost 0 bases to trimming and J lost 0 bases, with 8 bases between them. Two oligonucleotides, mixed equimolar, formed the beta constant-region primer covering TRBC1 and TRBC2. Nested alpha and beta constant-region primers with the SP2 primer drove four PCR rounds on ligated cDNA. One entry per CDR3 protein results from TCRdb running MiXCR on the UMI-ligation and nested PCR reads. This sample yields 100,000 to 150,000 distinct CDR3 sequences, of which around 35% are seen a single time; 0.8% to 1% belongs to the top ten.

The rearrangement uses TRBV19 and TRBJ1-2, with TRBD1 as a possible D gene (5 bases). The source material was central memory CD4+ T cells from blood. The TCR originated in a human donor in good health. In DNA, the CDR3 is TGTGCCAGTAGTATAGATGGACAAGCTAACTATGGCTACACCTTC. Its protein product is CASSIDGQANYGYTF.